This entry is about one TCR beta chain. Its antigen has not been determined. Base qualities are not recorded, but no much larger clone differs from it by a single base. This sample was taken from a study of blood T cell repertoires in COVID-19 (dated by TCRdb to the early 2020s). Looking at the study overall: Samples covering the acute and convalescent phases of COVID-19 were provided by collaborators in the United States, Italy and Spain. The samples were drawn from two sources: the first 160 participants of the ongoing ImmuneRACE study, and 950 to 1,500 subjects contributed by 6 global collaborators. The repertoires were released in a freely available public database meant as a resource for research on the immune response to SARS-CoV-2. The sample metadata nearly always contained a de-identified subject ID, COVID-19 status, age in years and sex. The prospective study material was composed of cDNA or gDNA derived from T cells, B-cell-depleted T cells, or PBMCs. HLA class I and class II types, where available, came from metadata supplied by the sample provider rather than from assay-based typing. Subjects who had been exposed to COVID-19, were actively infected with it, or had recovered from it provided the deeply sampled blood TCRbeta repertoires that made up the dataset.

The collaborating institutions used their own protocols to collect whole blood in K2EDTA tubes. For TCRbeta analysis, collaborators shipped samples as frozen whole blood, isolated PBMCs, or DNA extracted from either of those sample types. Summary of the overall study and its limitations: Clinical and demographic metadata were provided uncurated, with the amount varying by source and participant.

Looking up the germline V gene yields CDR1 MDHEN and CDR2 SYDVKM. The CDR3 contains 12 residues, cysteine and phenylalanine counted. Only CDR3 DNA is held: 36 bases, read in frame from base 1. At the junction V is shortened by 8 bases and J by 5 bases; bases outside the gene matches: 6. TCRbeta CDR3 regions were amplified from genomic DNA using the immunoSEQ Assay, a bias-controlled multiplex PCR. The authors' analysis ran thus. The number of nucleated cells in each sample was estimated by amplification of reference gene primers within the assay. To quantify the absolute abundance of each unique TCRbeta CDR3 rearrangement, sequence reads were collapsed and filtered. For each sample, productive Simpson clonality was calculated as the square root of Simpson's diversity index over productive rearrangements. The table comes from immuneACCESS by way of TCRdb, which keeps in-frame sequences with V and J called. Part of the clones is missing from these tables; in studies checked, under half for an unresolved V gene and the rest for unknown reasons. V and J calls and clone size are copied from that table; D and trimming were computed from the DNA. For this sample there are 100,000 or so clones; roughly 92% appear just once. Around 5.8% of the sample is held by the ten biggest clonotypes.

Sequenced input: peripheral blood. The sequence was collected from a man aged 50-59 years with active COVID-19. The chain is assembled from TRBV28 and TRBJ2-7, and 7 junction bases match TRBD2. The CDR3 region reads CASGRVYHEQYF. The nucleotide sequence is given as TGTGCCAGCGGGAGGGTTTACCACGAGCAGTACTTC. Beyond the CDR3, the reference TRBV28 and TRBJ2-7 genes provide the residues; the full variable domain reads: DVKVTQSSRYLVKRTGEKVFLECVQDMDHENMFWYRQDPGLGLRLIYFSYDVKMKEKGDIPEGYSVSREKKERFSLILESASTNQTSMYLCASGRVYHEQYFGPGTRLTVT.